This entry concerns a single T cell receptor (beta chain). The antigen it binds to is not known. Per-base qualities were not stored, and no clone one base away is much larger. These data belong to a study of blood T cell repertoires in COVID-19 (dated by TCRdb to 2020 to 2022). General notes on the study: The collaborator samples originated in the United States, Italy and Spain and spanned the acute and convalescent phases of COVID-19. The material from the prospective study consisted of cDNA or gDNA derived from T cells, B-cell-depleted T cells, or PBMCs. Deeply sampled blood TCRbeta repertoires from subjects exposed to, actively infected with, or recovered from COVID-19 were included in the dataset. A freely available public database, intended as a resource for researchers studying the immune response to SARS-CoV-2, is where the repertoires were released. Samples were obtained from the ongoing ImmuneRACE study (first 160 participants) and from 1,254 subjects provided by 6 global collaborators. A de-identified subject ID, COVID-19 status, age in years and sex were almost always included in the sample metadata. HLA class I and class II types, where available, came from metadata supplied by the sample provider rather than from assay-based typing.

The germline V gene sets CDR1 to SGHRS and CDR2 to YFSETQ. Relative to germline, V is 0 bases shorter and J is 4 bases shorter, with 16 bases between their ends. Counted from cysteine to phenylalanine, this CDR3 has 16 amino acids. Left in the record is the CDR3 DNA by itself, 48 bases read in frame from the first base. The immunoSEQ Assay, a bias-controlled multiplex PCR, was used to amplify TCRbeta CDR3 regions from genomic DNA. Under the source paper's analysis protocol: The number of nucleated cells in each sample was estimated by amplification of reference gene primers within the assay. Sequence reads were collapsed and filtered to measure the absolute abundance of every unique TCRbeta CDR3 rearrangement. For each sample, productive Simpson clonality was calculated as the square root of Simpson's diversity index across productive rearrangements. TCRdb took over this immuneACCESS table, retaining in-frame rearrangements with V and J assigned. Such tables are incomplete; in checked studies, under half of the missing clones stem from an unresolved V gene, and the remainder is unexplained. The V and J calls and clone size come from that table; D and trimming were worked out from the DNA. This sample lists about 180,000 clones; more than 65% were detected once. The leading ten clones occupy about 16% of the sample.

The full study reports these points: Clinical and demographic metadata were provided uncurated, with the amount varying by source and participant.

Participants in the prospective study were aged roughly 18 to 89 years, lived in 20 to 25 United States geographic areas, and enrolled through a virtual design. To assign participants to cohorts, the prospective study relied on clinical history that participants themselves reported in a screening survey and a study questionnaire. Recovered participants in ImmuneRACE Cohort 3 were defined as having two consecutive negative NP/OP PCR tests, clearance from a healthcare professional, or resolution of symptoms. In the prospective study, mobile phlebotomists collected whole blood, serum and a nasopharyngeal or oropharyngeal swab from each participant. Participants in the prospective study had the option to provide additional blood draws and questionnaires over a 2-month period. Blood samples from the prospective study were shipped frozen or at room temperature prior to DNA extraction.

The rearrangement joined TRBV5-1 to TRBJ1-2; D gene: possibly TRBD1, on 6 matching bases. The sequenced sample consisted of PBMCs or T cells enriched from blood (not recorded which). The source of this sequence is a man aged 45 to 65 who had recovered from COVID-19. The CDR3 protein sequence reads: CASSLGYVQGRYGYTF. The DNA is TGCGCCAGCAGCTTGGGTTATGTACAGGGCCGCTATGGCTACACCTTC.